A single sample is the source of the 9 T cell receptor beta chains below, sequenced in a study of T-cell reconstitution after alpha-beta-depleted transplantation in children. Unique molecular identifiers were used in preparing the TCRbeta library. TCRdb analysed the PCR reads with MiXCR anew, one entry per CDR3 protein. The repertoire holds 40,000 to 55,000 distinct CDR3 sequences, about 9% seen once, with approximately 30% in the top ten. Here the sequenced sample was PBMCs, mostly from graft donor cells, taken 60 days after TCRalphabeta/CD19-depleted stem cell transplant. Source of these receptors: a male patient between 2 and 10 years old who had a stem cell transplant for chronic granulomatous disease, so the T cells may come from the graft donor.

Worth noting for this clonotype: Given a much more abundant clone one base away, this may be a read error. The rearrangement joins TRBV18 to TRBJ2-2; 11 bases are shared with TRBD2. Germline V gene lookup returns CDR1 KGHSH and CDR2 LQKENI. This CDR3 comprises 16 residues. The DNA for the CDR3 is TGTGCCAGCTCACCCCTAGCGGGAGGTGAGACCGGGGAGCTGTTATTT. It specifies CASSPLAGGETGELLF.

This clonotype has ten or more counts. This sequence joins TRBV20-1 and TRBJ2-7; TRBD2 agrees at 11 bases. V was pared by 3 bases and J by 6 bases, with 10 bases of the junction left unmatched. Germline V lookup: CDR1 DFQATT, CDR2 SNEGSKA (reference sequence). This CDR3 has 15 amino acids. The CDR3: CSARPLAGVLSEQYF. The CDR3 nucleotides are TGCAGTGCTAGGCCACTAGCGGGAGTGTTGAGCGAGCAGTACTTC.

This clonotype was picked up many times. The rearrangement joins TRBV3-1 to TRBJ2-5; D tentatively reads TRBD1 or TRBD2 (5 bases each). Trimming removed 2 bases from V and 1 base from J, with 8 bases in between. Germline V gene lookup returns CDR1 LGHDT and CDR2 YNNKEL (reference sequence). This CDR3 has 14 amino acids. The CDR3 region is CASSQRGTQETQYF. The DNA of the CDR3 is TGTGCCAGCAGCCAACGAGGGACCCAAGAGACCCAGTACTTC.

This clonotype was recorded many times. CDR3: CAIKGPGELFF. The CDR3 nucleotides read TGTGCCATTAAGGGTCCCGGGGAGCTGTTTTTT. The rearrangement links TRBV6-5 to TRBJ2-2; no firm D call. The CDR3 is made up of 11 amino acids. The V end lost 10 bases, the J end lost 6 bases, and 9 bases lay between the germline ends. CDR1 and CDR2 (germline): MNHEY, SVGAGI.

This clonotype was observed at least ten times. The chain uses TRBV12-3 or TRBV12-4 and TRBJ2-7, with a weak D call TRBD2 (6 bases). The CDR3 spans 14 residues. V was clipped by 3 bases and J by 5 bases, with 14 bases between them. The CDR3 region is CASSLGGPIDEQYF. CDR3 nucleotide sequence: TGTGCCAGCAGTTTGGGGGGACCAATTGACGAGCAGTACTTC.

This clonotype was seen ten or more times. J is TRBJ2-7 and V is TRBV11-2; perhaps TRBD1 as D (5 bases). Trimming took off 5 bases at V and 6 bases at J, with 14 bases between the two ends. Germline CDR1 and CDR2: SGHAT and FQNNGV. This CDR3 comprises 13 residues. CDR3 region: CASSGLLTGEQYF. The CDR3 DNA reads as TGTGCCAGCAGCGGGCTGCTAACAGGCGAGCAGTACTTC.

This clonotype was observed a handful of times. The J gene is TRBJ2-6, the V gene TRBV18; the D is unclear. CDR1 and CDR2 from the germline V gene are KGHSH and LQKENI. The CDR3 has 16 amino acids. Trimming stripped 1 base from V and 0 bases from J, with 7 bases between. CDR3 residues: CASSPLRHSGANVLTF. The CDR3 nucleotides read TGTGCCAGCTCACCACTTCGCCACTCTGGGGCCAACGTCCTGACTTTC. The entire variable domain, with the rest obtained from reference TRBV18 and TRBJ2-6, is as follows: NAGVMQNPRHLVRRRGQEARLRCSPMKGHSHVYWYRQLPEEGLKFMVYLQKENIIDESGMPKERFSAEFPKEGPSILRIQQVVRGDSAAYFCASSPLRHSGANVLTFGAGSRLTVL.

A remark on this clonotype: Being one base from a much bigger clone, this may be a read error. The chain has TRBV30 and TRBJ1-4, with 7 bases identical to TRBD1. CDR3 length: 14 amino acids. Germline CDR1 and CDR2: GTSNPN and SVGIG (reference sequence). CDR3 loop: CAWSVGGGEEKQFF. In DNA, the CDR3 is TGTGCCTGGAGTGTCGGAGGGGGCGAGGAAAAACAGTTTTTT.

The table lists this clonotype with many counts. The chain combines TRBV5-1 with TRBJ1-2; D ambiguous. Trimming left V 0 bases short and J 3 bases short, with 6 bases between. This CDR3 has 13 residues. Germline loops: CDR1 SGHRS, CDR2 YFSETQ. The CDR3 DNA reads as TGCGCCAGCAGCTTGGGGGAGTACTATGGCTACACCTTC. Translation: CASSLGEYYGYTF. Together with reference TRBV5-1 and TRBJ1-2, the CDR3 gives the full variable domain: KAGVTQTPRYLIKTRGQQVTLSCSPISGHRSVSWYQQTPGQGLQFLFEYFSETQRNKGNFPGRFSGRQFSNSRSEMNVSTLELGDSALYLCASSLGEYYGYTFGSGTRLTVV.